The 13 T cell receptor beta chains below all came from one sample that was sequenced in a study of long-term antiretroviral therapy in people with HIV. With survey level as its setting, the immunoSEQ assay was v3.0. The table came from immunoSEQ multiplex PCR; TCRdb's copy has only in-frame clones and leaves some out. The repertoire holds 26,000 or so clones, around 88% seen once, with 5.1% in the top ten. Sequenced here: unsorted PBMCs, sampled 3 years after starting antiretroviral therapy. The source is a man younger than 35 with HIV.

The V gene is TRBV19, the J gene TRBJ1-5; D gene uncertain. V lost 0 bases and J lost 7, with 10 bases in between. Germline CDR1 reads LNHDA; CDR2 reads SQIVND (reference sequence). There are 14 residues in the CDR3. In DNA, the CDR3 is TGTGCCAGTAGTATAGAAGCGGGAGGACAGCCCCAGCATTTT. Protein sequence: CASSIEAGGQPQHF.

The chain couples TRBV19 to TRBJ2-7; possibly TRBD1 or TRBD2 for D (6 bases each). CDR3 length: 14 residues. The V end lost 5 bases, the J end lost 7 bases, and 18 bases lay between the germline ends. Looked up from germline, CDR1 is LNHDA and CDR2 is SQIVND (reference sequence). The DNA of the CDR3 is TGTGCCAGTAGTGCCGCCTCGGGGGCCCGGGAGCAGTACTTC. It yields the protein CASSAASGAREQYF.

The V gene is TRBV5-1, the J gene TRBJ2-7; TRBD1 matches at 9 bases. CDR3 length: 14 residues. V gave up 3 bases and J gave up 4 bases; unmatched junction bases: 5. From germline, CDR1 is SGHRS and CDR2 YFSETQ. The CDR3 sequence is CASSWGTGTYEQYF. The DNA of the CDR3 is TGCGCCAGCAGCTGGGGGACAGGGACGTACGAGCAGTACTTC.

This rearrangement joins TRBV7-2 to TRBJ2-5; 12 positions agree with TRBD2. After removal of 2 bases from V and 4 bases from J, the junction contained 2 bases not matched to a gene. Germline V gene lookup returns CDR1 SGHTA and CDR2 FQGNSA. The CDR3 has 15 residues. The CDR3 is CASSLPSGGAETQYF. CDR3 coding DNA: TGTGCCAGCAGCTTACCTAGCGGGGGGGCAGAGACCCAGTACTTC.

This chain connects TRBV19 to TRBJ1-5, with D perhaps matching TRBD1 (6 bases). This CDR3 contains 16 residues. Trimming took 6 bases from V and 2 from J, leaving 17 bases between them. Germline V gene data show CDR1 as LNHDA and CDR2 as SQIVND (reference sequence). This CDR3 reads CASSPIFSGGNQPQHF. The CDR3 DNA sequence: TGTGCCAGTAGCCCTATTTTTTCAGGGGGCAATCAGCCCCAGCATTTT.

The rearrangement links TRBV2 to TRBJ1-2; tentative D call: TRBD1 (5 bases). The CDR3 is made up of 14 amino acids. CDR1 and CDR2 (germline): SNHLY, FYNNEI. Trimming shortened V by 1 base and J by 2 bases, and 8 bases separated the two germline ends. CDR3 residues: CASSEVRANYGYTF. CDR3 in DNA: TGTGCCAGCAGTGAAGTCAGGGCCAACTATGGCTACACCTTC.

V gene TRBV4-1 combines with J gene TRBJ1-4; no clear D gene. V dropped 4 bases and J dropped 7 bases, with 10 bases sitting between them. The germline V gene encodes CDR1 MGHRA and CDR2 YSYEKL. The CDR3 consists of 13 residues. In DNA, the CDR3 is TGCGCCAGCAGCCTCCCCGGAAGTGAAAAACTGTTTTTT. This codes for CASSLPGSEKLFF.

The CDR3 region has the DNA TGTGCCAGCAGTACCTCCGGGACAGGGTACAATGAGCAGTTCTTC. Its protein product is CASSTSGTGYNEQFF. V gene TRBV27 combines with J gene TRBJ2-1; TRBD1 aligns across 9 bases. This CDR3 is 15 amino acids long. Germline V lookup: CDR1 MNHEY, CDR2 SMNVEV (reference sequence). V lost 5 bases, J lost 4 bases, and 6 bases stayed unmatched.

The chain employs TRBV10-1 and TRBJ1-1, with TRBD1 as a possible D gene (5 bases). The germline CDR1 and CDR2 sequences are WNHNN and SYGVQD (reference sequence). CDR3 size: 13 residues. The ends were cut back, 5 bases at V and 11 bases at J, with 18 bases in the middle. The CDR3 bases are TGCGCCAGCAGTCGGCACGACAGCCCGATGGCTTTCTTT. It codes for CASSRHDSPMAFF.

The DNA of the CDR3 is TGTGCCATCGGCGCCTCTGGAAACACCATATATTTT. Protein sequence: CAIGASGNTIYF. V usage is TRBV10-3 and J usage is TRBJ1-3; D gene unclear. The CDR3 is 12 amino acids. The germline V and J ends were trimmed by 8 bases and 0 bases, with 5 bases remaining between them. CDR1 ENHRY and CDR2 SYGVKD come from the germline V gene.

This rearrangement joins TRBV5-1 to TRBJ2-1, with 11 nucleotides matching TRBD2. This CDR3 has 15 amino acids. J gave up 5 bases and V 5 bases, and 6 bases lay outside the gene matches. Germline CDR1 is SGHRS and CDR2 is YFSETQ. The CDR3, as DNA: TGCGCCAGCAGATTAGCGGGGGGGCCTAACAATGAGCAGTTCTTC. Its translation is CASRLAGGPNNEQFF.

The chain carries TRBV19 and TRBJ1-5; weak D call: TRBD1 (5 bases). V lost 2 bases and J 3 bases, leaving 11 bases between the germline ends. Germline CDR1 and CDR2: LNHDA and SQIVND (reference sequence). The CDR3 extends over 15 amino acids. The CDR3 bases are TGTGCCAGTAGTATAAGGGGTAGGGACAATCAGCCCCAGCATTTT. Its protein product is CASSIRGRDNQPQHF.

The rearrangement joins TRBV9 to TRBJ1-4; no firm D call. CDR1 and CDR2 from the germline V gene are SGDLS and YYNGEE. V gave up 4 bases and J gave up 5 bases, with 9 bases separating them. The CDR3 consists of 13 residues. The chain's CDR3 is CASSFGANEKLFF. CDR3 DNA: TGTGCCAGCAGCTTCGGCGCCAATGAAAAACTGTTTTTT.